These 14 T cell receptor beta chains came from one sample sequenced in a study of CD8 T cells in Susac syndrome. After extraction with the RNeasy kit, about 0.45 to 1 ug of the RNA was reverse transcribed using random hexamers. TCRdb used MiXCR to reprocess the immunoSEQ multiplex PCR reads, holding one entry per CDR3 protein. This table has roughly 130,000 distinct CDR3 sequences, 96% appearing once. The source material was CD4+ T cells from PBMCs. All receptors come from a human donor with Susac syndrome.

This chain connects TRBV12-5 to TRBJ2-3, with D tentatively TRBD2 (5 bases). The CDR3 runs 14 residues. Germline lookup yields CDR1 LGHNT and CDR2 FRNRAP. Trimming stripped 6 bases from V and 3 bases from J, with 13 bases between. CDR3 amino acids: CASGPNSGTDTQYF. The CDR3 nucleotides read TGTGCTAGTGGCCCAAATTCGGGGACAGATACGCAGTATTTT.

This rearrangement joins TRBV7-2 to TRBJ2-5; no firm D call. CDR3 length: 13 residues. V was clipped by 2 bases and J by 3 bases, with 7 bases between them. Germline values: CDR1 SGHTA, CDR2 FQGNSA. As DNA, the CDR3 is TGTGCCAGCAGCTTAATGCAGAAAGAGACCCAGTACTTC. Residues: CASSLMQKETQYF.

The V and J genes are TRBV20-1 and TRBJ2-7; D gene ambiguous. The V and J ends lost 5 bases and 2 bases respectively, with 10 bases between them. Germline V CDR1 and CDR2: DFQATT, SNEGSKA (reference sequence). CDR3 size: 12 residues. The CDR3, as DNA: TGCAGTGCTTTGGGTCCCGCCTACGAGCAGTACTTC. It encodes CSALGPAYEQYF.

The chain recombines TRBV7-2 with TRBJ2-7; weak D call: TRBD1 (6 bases). This CDR3 has 13 residues. Germline V CDR1 and CDR2: SGHTA, FQGNSA. V was pared by 5 bases and J by 10 bases, with 18 bases between. The CDR3 reads CASSAQPTGSQYF. The CDR3 DNA is TGTGCCAGCAGCGCACAACCTACAGGGAGCCAGTACTTC.

This chain links TRBV4-1 with TRBJ2-3; TRBD1 agrees at 7 bases. Germline V gene lookup returns CDR1 MGHRA and CDR2 YSYEKL. This CDR3 is built from 13 residues. V shed 3 bases and J 11 bases; nucleotides not matched to a gene: 8. For the CDR3, the DNA is TGCGCCAGCAGCCACTCGTACCGGGACAGGCAGTATTTT. This translates into CASSHSYRDRQYF.

This chain links TRBV27 with TRBJ1-1; no clear D. This CDR3 contains 15 residues. The germline V gene encodes CDR1 MNHEY and CDR2 SMNVEV (reference sequence). Trimming took off 4 bases at V and 3 bases at J, with 15 bases between the two ends. The CDR3: CASSSNDKGYTEAFF. The CDR3 nucleotides are TGTGCCAGCAGTTCGAACGACAAAGGGTACACTGAAGCTTTCTTT.

A single count supports this clonotype. This chain joins TRBV12-3 or TRBV12-4 and TRBJ2-3, with D possibly matching TRBD2 (5 bases). The CDR3 extends over 14 amino acids. With 3 bases removed from V and 12 bases from J, the gap between germline ends came to 19 bases. The CDR3 coding sequence is TGTGCCAGCAGTTTTGGAGGAGGTGGCCAGACCCAGTATTTT. Protein: CASSFGGGGQTQYF.

This rearrangement joins TRBV6-5 to TRBJ1-1; D possibly corresponds to TRBD1 (6 bases). The germline V and J ends were trimmed by 3 bases and 1 base, with 12 bases remaining between them. The CDR3 runs to 15 residues. Germline CDR1 and CDR2: MNHEY and SVGAGI. The CDR3, as DNA: TGTGCCAGCAGTTATGAGGGGGGAAGGAACACTGAAGCTTTCTTT. Its translation is CASSYEGGRNTEAFF.

This clonotype was detected only once. The chain joins TRBV20-1 to TRBJ2-5, with TRBD2 matching over 7 bases. This CDR3 is 13 amino acids long. Germline CDR1 DFQATT, CDR2 SNEGSKA (reference sequence). The CDR3 DNA reads TGCAGCCTTGGGGGGGACGTCCAAGAGACCCAGTACTTC. As protein: CSLGGDVQETQYF.

This chain joins TRBV4-2 and TRBJ2-2; 12 bases agree with TRBD2. There are 16 residues in the CDR3. V lost 4 bases to trimming and J lost 6 bases; unmatched junction nucleotides: 6. CDR1 and CDR2 (germline): LGHNA, YNFKEQ. CDR3 sequence reads: CASSPTSGSVAGELFF. The CDR3 nucleotides are TGTGCCAGCAGCCCGACTAGCGGGAGTGTCGCCGGGGAGCTGTTTTTT.

This sequence joins TRBV29-1 and TRBJ2-7; D is unresolved. The germline V gene has CDR1 SQVTM and CDR2 ANQGSEA. V was shortened by 1 base and J by 5 bases, with 6 bases between the two germline ends. This CDR3 is built from 11 residues. CDR3 amino acids: CSVEGPHEQYF. In nucleotides, the CDR3 is TGCAGCGTTGAAGGTCCCCACGAGCAGTACTTC.

V gene TRBV4-1 combines with J gene TRBJ1-2; D call uncertain. V was pared by 0 bases and J by 8 bases, with 19 bases between. The germline gives CDR1 MGHRA, CDR2 YSYEKL. The CDR3 runs 16 residues. DNA of the CDR3: TGCGCCAGCAGCCAAGATTCGGGCCGACTCTATGGAGGCTACACCTTC. This codes for CASSQDSGRLYGGYTF.

This chain joins TRBV20-1 and TRBJ2-7; 9 positions agree with TRBD1. The CDR3 is 14 amino acids. Germline V CDR1 and CDR2: DFQATT, SNEGSKA (reference sequence). The V segment lost 6 bases and the J segment 5 bases; nucleotides outside the gene matches: 11. This CDR3 reads CSARWGQGLDEQYF. The DNA of the CDR3 is TGCAGTGCCCGGTGGGGACAGGGATTAGACGAGCAGTACTTC.

This rearrangement joins TRBV7-8 to TRBJ2-3; no firm D call. Germline CDR1 and CDR2: SGHVS and FQNEAQ. The V end lost 1 base, the J end lost 1 base, and 6 bases lay between the germline ends. This CDR3 is built from 14 residues. The CDR3 sequence: CASSLDTGTDTQYF. DNA for the CDR3: TGTGCCAGCAGCTTAGATACAGGCACAGATACGCAGTATTTT.